The entry below gives a single TCR beta chain sequence along with its context. Its binding antigen is unknown. No much larger clone is present one base from it, and per-base qualities are unavailable. The data are from a study of response to subunit inactivated influenza vaccine (dated by TCRdb to 2017 to 2018). The study in broad terms: Deep quantitative T cell receptor repertoire profiling was used in the study to track responses to a trivalent subunit inactivated influenza vaccine.

Libraries were built with RT-PCR. The instrument given in TCRdb is Illumina HiSeq 2500. TCRdb reran the public reads through fastp at Q25 and MiXCR, keeping productive beta chains. Merged by CDR3 protein, the rows form single entries marked with the most common genes and DNA. The sample table shows hundreds of thousands of distinct CDR3 sequences, and around 9.9% are seen once. The ten largest clonotypes hold about an eighth of the sample. Sample time point, as interpreted from the label and publication: 40 to 45 days after influenza vaccine administration. V and J are trimmed by 1 base and 0 bases, and the gene matches miss 13 bases of the junction. The germline V gene (reference sequence) yields DFQATT for CDR1 and SNEGSKA for CDR2. The CDR3 starts with the cysteine, ends with the phenylalanine, and has 20 residues. Only the CDR3 portion is preserved as DNA: 60 bases, with reading frame beginning at the first base.

General study outcomes and caveats: The authors proposed that each seasonal influenza vaccination may bring in only a limited number of new T cells.

Sequenced material: PBMCs from blood, taken roughly 6 weeks after vaccination. The rearranged chain carries TRBV20-1 and TRBJ2-3, with 13 bases matching TRBD2. The receptor's source is a man aged 45-65 years who received an inactivated influenza vaccine. Donor details come from another sample of the same person, matched by shared clones. The nucleotides are TGCAGTGCTAGAGGGGGGACTAGCGGGGCCTTGCGAACTAGCACAGATACGCAGTATTTT. Its protein is CSARGGTSGALRTSTDTQYF.